The clone carrying this T cell receptor beta chain was counted a single time. Germline CDR1 and CDR2: GTSNPN and SVGIG (reference sequence). Trimming removed 2 bases from V and 5 bases from J; junction bases left unmatched: 8. This CDR3 comprises 16 residues. This record belongs to a study of PD-1 blockade in mismatch repair-deficient tumors. Clones were read by immunoSEQ multiplex PCR, and TCRdb kept only the in-frame ones, dropping some. The sample holds fewer than 50,000 clones; about 76% are singletons and the top ten take roughly 20%. The sequences come from peripheral blood, collected 4 weeks after starting pembrolizumab. The TCR was taken from an adult with mismatch repair-deficient cancer. The V call is TRBV30, the J call TRBJ2-1; TRBD2 matches at 11 bases. The CDR3 spells CAWSSTSGIWDNEQFF. CDR3 bases: TGTGCCTGGAGTTCGACTAGCGGGATCTGGGACAATGAGCAGTTCTTC.